The present T cell receptor (beta chain) was sequenced within a study of shared clonotypes between healthy human individuals. The study, taken as a whole, reports: The study generally estimated greater richness for naive than memory subsets.

Per the original data handling: ImmunoSEQ only sent back junction sequences with no quality scores, so filtering was done differently. The method was immunoSEQ multiplex PCR; TCRdb's version includes in-frame clones alone and lacks a portion of them. V and J calls and clone size follow that table, whereas D and trimming were derived from the DNA. The sample includes approximately 110,000 clones, about two thirds of them seen just once. The CDR3 consists of 15 residues. Unmatched junction bases numbered 10, after V lost 4 bases and J lost 7 bases. Germline V gene lookup returns CDR1 LNHDA and CDR2 SQIVND (reference sequence). About this clone: Its target is not known.

The chain combines TRBV19 with TRBJ2-1; 7 bases align to TRBD1. The specimen sequenced was memory CD8+ T cells sorted from blood. Subset: CD45RO+ cells pooled with CCR7-negative TemRA cells. The sequence was collected from a woman aged 25-40 years in good health. The CDR3 reads CASSRFGRGMNEQFF. CDR3 nucleotide sequence: TGTGCCAGTAGTAGGTTTGGCAGGGGGATGAATGAGCAGTTCTTC.